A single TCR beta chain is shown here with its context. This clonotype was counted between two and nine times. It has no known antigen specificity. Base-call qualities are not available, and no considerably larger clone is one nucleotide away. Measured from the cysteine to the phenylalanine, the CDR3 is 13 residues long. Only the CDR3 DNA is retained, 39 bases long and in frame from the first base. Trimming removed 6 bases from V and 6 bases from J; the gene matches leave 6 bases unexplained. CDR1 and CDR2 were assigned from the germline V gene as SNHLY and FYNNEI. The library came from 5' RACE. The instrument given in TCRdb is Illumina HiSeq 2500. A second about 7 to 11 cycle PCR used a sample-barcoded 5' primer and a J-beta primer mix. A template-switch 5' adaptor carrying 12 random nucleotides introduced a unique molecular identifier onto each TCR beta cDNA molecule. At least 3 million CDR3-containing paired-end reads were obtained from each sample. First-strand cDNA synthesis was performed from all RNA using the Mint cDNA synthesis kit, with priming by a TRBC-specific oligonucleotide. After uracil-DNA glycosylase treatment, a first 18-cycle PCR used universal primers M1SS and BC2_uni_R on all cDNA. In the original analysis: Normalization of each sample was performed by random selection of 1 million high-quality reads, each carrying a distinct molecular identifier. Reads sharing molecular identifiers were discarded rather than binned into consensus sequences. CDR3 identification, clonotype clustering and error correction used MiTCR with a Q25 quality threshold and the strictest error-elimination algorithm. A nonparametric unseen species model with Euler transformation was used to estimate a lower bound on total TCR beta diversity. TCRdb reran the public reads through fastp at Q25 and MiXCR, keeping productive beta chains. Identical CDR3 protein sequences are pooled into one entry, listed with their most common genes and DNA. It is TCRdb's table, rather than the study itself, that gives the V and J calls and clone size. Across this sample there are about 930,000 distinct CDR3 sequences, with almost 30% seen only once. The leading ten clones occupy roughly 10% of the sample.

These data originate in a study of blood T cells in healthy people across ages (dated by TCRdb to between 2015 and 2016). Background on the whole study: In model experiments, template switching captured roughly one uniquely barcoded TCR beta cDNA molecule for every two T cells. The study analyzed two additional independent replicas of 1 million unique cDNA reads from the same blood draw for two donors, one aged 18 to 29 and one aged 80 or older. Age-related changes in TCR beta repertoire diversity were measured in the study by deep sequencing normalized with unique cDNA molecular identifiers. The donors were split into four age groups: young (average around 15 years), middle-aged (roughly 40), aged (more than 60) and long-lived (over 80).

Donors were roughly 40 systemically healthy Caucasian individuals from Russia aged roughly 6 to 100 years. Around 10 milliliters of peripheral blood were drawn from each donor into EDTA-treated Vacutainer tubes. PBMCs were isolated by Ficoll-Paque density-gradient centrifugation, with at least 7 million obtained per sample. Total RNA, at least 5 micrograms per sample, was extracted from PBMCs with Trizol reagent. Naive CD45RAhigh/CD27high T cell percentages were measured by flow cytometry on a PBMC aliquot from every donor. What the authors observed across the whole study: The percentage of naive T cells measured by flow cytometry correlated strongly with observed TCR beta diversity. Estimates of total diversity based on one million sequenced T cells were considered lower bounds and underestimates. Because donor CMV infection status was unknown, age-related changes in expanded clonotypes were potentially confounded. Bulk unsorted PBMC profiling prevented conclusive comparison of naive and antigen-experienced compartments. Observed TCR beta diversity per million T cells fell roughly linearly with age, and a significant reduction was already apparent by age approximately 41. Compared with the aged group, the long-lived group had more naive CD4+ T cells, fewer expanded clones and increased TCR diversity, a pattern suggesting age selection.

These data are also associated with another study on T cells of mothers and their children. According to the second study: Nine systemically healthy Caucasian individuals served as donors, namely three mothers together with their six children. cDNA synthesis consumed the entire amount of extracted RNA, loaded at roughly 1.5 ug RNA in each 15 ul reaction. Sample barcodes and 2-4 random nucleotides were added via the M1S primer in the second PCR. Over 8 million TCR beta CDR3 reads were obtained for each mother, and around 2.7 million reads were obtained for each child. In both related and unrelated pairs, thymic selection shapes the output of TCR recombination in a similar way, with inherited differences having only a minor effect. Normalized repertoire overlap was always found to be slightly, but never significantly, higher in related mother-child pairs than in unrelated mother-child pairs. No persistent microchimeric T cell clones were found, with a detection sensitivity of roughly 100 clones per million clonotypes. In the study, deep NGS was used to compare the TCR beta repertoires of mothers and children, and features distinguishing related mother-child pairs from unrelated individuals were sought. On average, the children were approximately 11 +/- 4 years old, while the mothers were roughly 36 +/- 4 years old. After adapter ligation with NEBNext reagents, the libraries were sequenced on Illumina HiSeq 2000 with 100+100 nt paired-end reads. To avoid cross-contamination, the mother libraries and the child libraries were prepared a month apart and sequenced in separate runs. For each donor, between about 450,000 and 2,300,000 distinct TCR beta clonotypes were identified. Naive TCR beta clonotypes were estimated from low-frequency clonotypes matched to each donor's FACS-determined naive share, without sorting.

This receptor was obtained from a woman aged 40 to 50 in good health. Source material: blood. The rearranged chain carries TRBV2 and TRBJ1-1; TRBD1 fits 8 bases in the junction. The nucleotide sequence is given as TGTGCCAGCAGAGGACAGGGAAGAGCTGAAGCTTTCTTT. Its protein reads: CASRGQGRAEAFF. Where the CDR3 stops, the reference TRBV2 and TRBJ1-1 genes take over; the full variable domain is EPEVTQTPSHQVTQMGQEVILRCVPISNHLYFYWYRQILGQKVEFLVSFYNNEISEKSEIFDDQFSVERPDGSNFTLKIRSTKLEDSAMYFCASRGQGRAEAFFGQGTRLTVV.